This T cell receptor (beta chain) is from a study of T cell responses to AZD1222 COVID-19 vaccine. General observations from the study: Nearly half of the spike-specific TCRs reportedly recognize variant regions that carry no mutations. Spike-spanning, vaccine-associated CD4 TCRs were dominant at 160-218 and 743-854. At baseline, seropositivity was found in only six or seven AZD1222 recipients.

The CDR3 is 14 residues long. The germline CDR1 and CDR2 sequences are SNHLY and FYNNEI. Deletions cut 4 bases from V and 3 bases from J, with 9 bases between. The assay was immunoSEQ multiplex PCR, and TCRdb's table has in-frame clones only and misses some. The sample records roughly 250,000 clones, about 92% being singletons. Concerning this clone itself: Antigen: not known.

The clonotype originates from an adult in good health. The sample here was peripheral blood, taken on day 0 of AZD1222 vaccination. This rearrangement joins TRBV2 to TRBJ1-4; D gene uncertain. Here the CDR3 reads CASSVSPSNEKLFF. CDR3 in DNA: TGTGCCAGCAGTGTGAGCCCATCTAATGAAAAACTGTTTTTT. Looking up the rest from reference TRBV2 and TRBJ1-4 gives the full variable domain: EPEVTQTPSHQVTQMGQEVILRCVPISNHLYFYWYRQILGQKVEFLVSFYNNEISEKSEIFDDQFSVERPDGSNFTLKIRSTKLEDSAMYFCASSVSPSNEKLFFGSGTQLSVL.